Listed below are T cell receptor beta chains from one sample, sequenced in a study of CD8 T cells in ankylosing spondylitis. TCRdb re-derived calls from the 5' RACE reads in MiXCR, one entry per CDR3 protein. Here the sample spans 150,000 to 200,000 distinct CDR3 sequences, about 20% being singletons. Sequenced material: blood, either unsorted or a sorted T cell fraction (not recorded which). All receptors derive from a male donor aged 10-35 years with ankylosing spondylitis or in good health (not recorded which). The CDR3 runs from the conserved cysteine through the conserved F or W. A D gene is named only where the DNA matches it firmly. Expanded clones are given a class, and other clones once, few, many or no size at all.

v_gene	abundance	d_gene	j_gene	len	CDR3aa	CDR3nt
TRBV10-3	many	TRBD2	TRBJ2-7	15	CAISEELAGEYEQYF	TGTGCCATCAGTGAGGAACTAGCGGGAGAATACGAGCAGTACTTC
TRBV4-2	many	TRBD2	TRBJ2-3	16	CASSQNGAGVPDTQYF	TGTGCCAGCAGCCAAAACGGAGCGGGAGTCCCAGATACGCAGTATTTT
TRBV12-3/TRBV12-4	many	NA	TRBJ1-6	16	CASSSLWGSDNSPLHF	TGTGCCAGCAGTTCGCTTTGGGGGTCGGATAATTCACCCCTCCACTTT
TRBV6-5	many	NA	TRBJ1-5	15	CASSYTGAGGQPQHF	TGTGCCAGCAGTTACACCGGGGCGGGAGGTCAGCCCCAGCATTTT
TRBV12-3/TRBV12-4	many	TRBD2	TRBJ2-5	15	CASSLAGGYQETQYF	TGTGCCAGCAGTTTAGCGGGAGGGTACCAAGAGACCCAGTACTTC
TRBV10-3	many	NA	TRBJ1-5	15	CAISPDGYSNQPQHF	TGTGCCATCAGCCCTGACGGGTATAGCAATCAGCCCCAGCATTTT
TRBV5-1	many	TRBD2	TRBJ2-2	18	CASSPGLAGGRITGELFF	TGCGCCAGCAGCCCAGGACTAGCGGGAGGGCGAATCACCGGGGAGCTGTTTTTT
TRBV12-3/TRBV12-4	few	NA	TRBJ2-7	12	CASTRDLYEQYF	TGTGCCAGCACACGGGACCTCTACGAGCAGTACTTC
TRBV29-1	once	NA	TRBJ1-1	13	CSVGPGMNTEAFF	TGCAGCGTTGGCCCGGGCATGAACACTGAAGCTTTCTTT
TRBV12-3/TRBV12-4	NA	NA	TRBJ1-3	13	CASGDGSGNTIYF	TGTGCCAGCGGAGACGGTTCTGGAAACACCATATATTTT
TRBV5-1	NA	TRBD2	TRBJ2-3	18	CASSPGGLAGTSTDTQYF	TGCGCCAGCAGCCCCGGTGGACTAGCGGGAACTAGCACAGATACGCAGTATTTT
TRBV4-3	many	NA	TRBJ2-1	16	CASSLKERAPYNEQFF	TGCGCCAGCAGCTTAAAGGAACGGGCCCCCTACAATGAGCAGTTCTTC
TRBV11-2	many	NA	TRBJ1-6	14	CASSLSQGESPLHF	TGTGCCAGCAGCTTAAGCCAGGGTGAATCACCCCTCCACTTT
TRBV29-1	many	NA	TRBJ1-2	13	CSVEADVDYGYTF	TGCAGCGTTGAGGCCGACGTTGACTATGGCTACACCTTC
TRBV7-6	many	NA	TRBJ2-1	13	CASSLGSYNEQFF	TGTGCCAGCAGCTTGGGCTCCTACAATGAGCAGTTCTTC
TRBV20-1	many	NA	TRBJ2-1	12	CSATDSLDEQFF	TGCAGTGCTACGGACAGTCTAGATGAGCAGTTCTTC
TRBV20-1	many	TRBD2	TRBJ2-1	15	CSARTLAGPYNEQFF	TGCAGTGCTAGAACACTAGCGGGTCCTTACAATGAGCAGTTCTTC
TRBV10-3	many	NA	TRBJ1-5	17	CAISERGITGSNQPQHF	TGTGCCATCAGTGAGAGAGGAATCACTGGGAGCAATCAGCCCCAGCATTTT
TRBV12-3/TRBV12-4	many	NA	TRBJ2-7	13	CASSRDGSYEQYF	TGTGCCAGCAGCCGTGACGGTTCCTACGAGCAGTACTTC
TRBV7-9	many	NA	TRBJ1-2	14	CASSRGGRDYGYTF	TGTGCCAGCAGCCGAGGAGGTCGCGACTATGGCTACACCTTC
TRBV20-1	many	TRBD2	TRBJ2-3	16	CSARSLLAGGSDTQYF	TGCAGTGCTAGATCCTTACTAGCGGGAGGGTCAGATACGCAGTATTTT
TRBV28	many	NA	TRBJ2-3	18	CASRPPGFGSGFSDTQYF	TGTGCCAGCAGACCCCCGGGGTTTGGCAGTGGTTTCTCAGATACGCAGTATTTT
TRBV2	many	TRBD2	TRBJ2-5	14	CARRLAGTQETQYF	TGTGCCAGGAGGCTAGCGGGCACACAAGAGACCCAGTACTTC
TRBV18	few	TRBD1	TRBJ2-5	14	CASSGDRDQETQYF	TGTGCCAGCTCAGGGGACAGGGACCAAGAGACCCAGTACTTC
TRBV5-4	NA	TRBD2	TRBJ2-7	14	CASSLGREAYEQYF	TGTGCCAGCAGCTTGGGGCGGGAGGCCTACGAGCAGTACTTC
TRBV12-3/TRBV12-4	many	TRBD1	TRBJ1-1	15	CASSLLAGGGTEAFF	TGTGCCAGCAGTTTATTGGCAGGGGGCGGGACTGAAGCTTTCTTT
TRBV12-3/TRBV12-4	many	NA	TRBJ2-3	13	CATRVVSTDTQYF	TGTGCCACCAGAGTGGTGAGCACAGATACGCAGTATTTT
TRBV4-3	once	NA	TRBJ2-7	16	CASSQVRDLSSYEQYF	TGCGCCAGCAGCCAAGTCCGGGACCTGAGCTCCTACGAGCAGTACTTC
TRBV12-3/TRBV12-4	many	TRBD2	TRBJ2-1	17	CASSTNPGLAGANVQFF	TGTGCCAGCAGTACTAATCCGGGACTAGCGGGAGCAAACGTTCAGTTCTTC
TRBV29-1	many	TRBD1	TRBJ1-1	12	CSVEKTGTDSFF	TGCAGCGTTGAAAAAACCGGGACAGATTCTTTCTTT
TRBV20-1	NA	NA	TRBJ2-1	15	CSAPTMGRSYNEQFF	TGCAGTGCCCCAACGATGGGTCGCTCCTACAATGAGCAGTTCTTC
TRBV5-6	many	NA	TRBJ2-3	15	CASSLRNFGTDTQYF	TGTGCCAGCAGCTTGAGAAATTTCGGCACAGATACGCAGTATTTT
TRBV6-5	many	NA	TRBJ2-1	19	CASTNPSGPWTSSYNEQFF	TGTGCCAGCACCAACCCCTCGGGCCCTTGGACGAGCTCCTACAATGAGCAGTTCTTC
TRBV29-1	NA	NA	TRBJ2-1	14	CSVGRATAYNEQFF	TGCAGCGTCGGTAGAGCGACAGCCTACAATGAGCAGTTCTTC
TRBV5-1	many	NA	TRBJ2-1	14	CASSLGFWAGEQFF	TGCGCCAGCAGCTTGGGATTCTGGGCGGGTGAGCAGTTCTTC
TRBV19	few	NA	TRBJ2-6	14	CASRLTFGANVLTF	TGTGCCAGTCGTTTAACATTTGGGGCCAACGTCCTGACTTTC